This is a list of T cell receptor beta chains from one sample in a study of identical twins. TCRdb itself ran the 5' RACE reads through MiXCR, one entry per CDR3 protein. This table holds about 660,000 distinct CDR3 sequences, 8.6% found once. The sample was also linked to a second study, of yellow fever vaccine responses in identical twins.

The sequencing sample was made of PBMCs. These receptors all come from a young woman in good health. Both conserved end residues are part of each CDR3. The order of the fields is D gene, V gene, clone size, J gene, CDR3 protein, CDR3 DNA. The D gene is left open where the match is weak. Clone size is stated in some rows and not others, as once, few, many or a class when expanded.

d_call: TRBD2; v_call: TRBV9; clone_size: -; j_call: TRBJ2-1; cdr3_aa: CASSVASGTYNEQFF; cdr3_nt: TGTGCCAGCAGCGTAGCTAGCGGGACCTACAATGAGCAGTTCTTC
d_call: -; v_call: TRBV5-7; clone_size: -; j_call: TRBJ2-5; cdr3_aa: CASSFRSSPYQETQYF; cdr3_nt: TGTGCCAGCAGCTTCCGGAGCAGCCCGTACCAAGAGACCCAGTACTTC
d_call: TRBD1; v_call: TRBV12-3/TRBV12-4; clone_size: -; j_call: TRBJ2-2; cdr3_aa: CASSKTGSNTGELFF; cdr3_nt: TGTGCCAGCAGCAAGACAGGGTCGAACACCGGGGAGCTGTTTTTT
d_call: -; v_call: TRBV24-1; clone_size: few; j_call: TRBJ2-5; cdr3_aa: CATSGGGSGKEETQYF; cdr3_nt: TGTGCCACCAGTGGCGGCGGCAGTGGGAAGGAAGAGACCCAGTACTTC
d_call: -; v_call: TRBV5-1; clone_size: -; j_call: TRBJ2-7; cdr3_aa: CASSLNLDEQYF; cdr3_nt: TGCGCCAGCAGCTTGAATTTGGACGAGCAGTACTTC
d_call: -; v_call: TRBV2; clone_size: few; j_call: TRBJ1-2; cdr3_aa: CASSDRQSSISYGYTF; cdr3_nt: TGTGCCAGCAGTGATCGGCAGTCTAGCATTTCCTATGGCTACACCTTC
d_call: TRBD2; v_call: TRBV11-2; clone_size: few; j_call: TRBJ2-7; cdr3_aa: CASSIYRDPLRTSGSMAEQYF; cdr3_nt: TGTGCCAGCAGCATATACCGGGACCCTTTGCGGACTAGCGGGAGCATGGCCGAGCAGTACTTC
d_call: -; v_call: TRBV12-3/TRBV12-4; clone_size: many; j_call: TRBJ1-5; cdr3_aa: CASSLGQANQPQHF; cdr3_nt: TGTGCCAGCAGTTTGGGACAAGCTAATCAGCCCCAGCATTTT
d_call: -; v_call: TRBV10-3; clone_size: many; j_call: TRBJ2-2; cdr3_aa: CAGAGGSNTGELFF; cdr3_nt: TGTGCCGGTGCTGGGGGGTCGAACACCGGGGAGCTGTTTTTT
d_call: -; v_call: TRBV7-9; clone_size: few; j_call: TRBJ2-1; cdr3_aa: CASSLPPNEQFF; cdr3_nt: TGTGCCAGCAGCTTACCGCCCAATGAGCAGTTCTTC
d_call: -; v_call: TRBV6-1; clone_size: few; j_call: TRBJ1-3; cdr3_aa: CASRPTGPPGNTIYF; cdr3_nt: TGTGCCAGCAGACCTACAGGGCCCCCTGGAAACACCATATATTTT
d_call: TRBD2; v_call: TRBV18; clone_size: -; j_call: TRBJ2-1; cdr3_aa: CASSTQPGLAANGEQFF; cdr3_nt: TGTGCCAGCTCAACTCAACCGGGACTAGCGGCAAACGGTGAGCAGTTCTTC
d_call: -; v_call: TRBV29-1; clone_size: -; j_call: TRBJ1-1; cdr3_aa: CSVDSMVGTMNTEAFF; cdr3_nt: TGCAGCGTTGATTCAATGGTGGGGACCATGAACACTGAAGCTTTCTTT
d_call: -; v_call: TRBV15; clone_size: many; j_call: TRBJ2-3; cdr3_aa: CATSRDWADTQYF; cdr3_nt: TGTGCCACCAGCAGAGATTGGGCAGATACGCAGTATTTT
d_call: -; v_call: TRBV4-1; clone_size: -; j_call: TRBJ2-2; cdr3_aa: CASSRQLGGELFF; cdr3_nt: TGCGCCAGCAGCCGGCAACTGGGCGGGGAGCTGTTTTTT
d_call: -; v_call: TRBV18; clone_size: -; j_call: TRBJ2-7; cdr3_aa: CASSPSRDYEQYF; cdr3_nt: TGTGCCAGCTCACCAAGCCGGGACTACGAGCAGTACTTC
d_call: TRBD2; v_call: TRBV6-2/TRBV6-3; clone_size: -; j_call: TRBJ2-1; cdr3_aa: CASSRGLAVDNEQFF; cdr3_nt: TGTGCCAGCAGTCGGGGACTAGCGGTAGACAATGAGCAGTTCTTC
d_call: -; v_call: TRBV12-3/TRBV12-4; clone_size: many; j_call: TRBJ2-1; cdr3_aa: CASSLDWTYNEQFF; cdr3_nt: TGTGCCAGCAGTTTAGACTGGACTTACAATGAGCAGTTCTTC
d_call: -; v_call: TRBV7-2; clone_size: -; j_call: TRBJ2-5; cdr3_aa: CASSLGQGPTTQYF; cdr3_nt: TGTGCCAGCAGCTTAGGGCAGGGCCCCACGACCCAGTACTTC
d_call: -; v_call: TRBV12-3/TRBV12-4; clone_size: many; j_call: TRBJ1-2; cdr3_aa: CASKGTYGYTF; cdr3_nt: TGTGCCAGCAAGGGGACATATGGCTACACCTTC
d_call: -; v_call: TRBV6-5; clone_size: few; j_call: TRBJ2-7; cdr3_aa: CASGSGYEQYF; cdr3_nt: TGTGCCAGCGGCTCGGGGTACGAGCAGTACTTC
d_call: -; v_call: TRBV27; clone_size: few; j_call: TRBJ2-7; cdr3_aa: CASSLAQRPEQYF; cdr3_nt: TGTGCCAGCAGTTTAGCCCAAAGGCCCGAGCAGTACTTC
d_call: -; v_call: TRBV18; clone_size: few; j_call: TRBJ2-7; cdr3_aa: CASSHPTVYEQYF; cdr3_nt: TGTGCCAGCTCACACCCAACCGTTTACGAGCAGTACTTC
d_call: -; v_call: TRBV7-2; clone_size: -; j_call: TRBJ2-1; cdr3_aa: CASSLGGYNLKYNEQFF; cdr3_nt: TGTGCCAGCAGCTTAGGGGGATACAACCTAAAATACAATGAGCAGTTCTTC
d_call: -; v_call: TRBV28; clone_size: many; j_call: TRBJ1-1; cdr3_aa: CATTSSGANTEAFF; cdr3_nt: TGTGCCACCACCTCATCAGGGGCTAACACTGAAGCTTTCTTT
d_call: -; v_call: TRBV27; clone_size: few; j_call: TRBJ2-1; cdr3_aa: CASRSGGEGSYNEQFF; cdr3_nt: TGTGCCAGCAGGTCAGGGGGGGAGGGCTCCTACAATGAGCAGTTCTTC
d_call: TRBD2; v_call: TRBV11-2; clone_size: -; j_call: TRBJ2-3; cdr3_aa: CASSPLAGTSTDTQYF; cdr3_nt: TGTGCCAGCAGCCCCTTAGCGGGGACAAGCACAGATACGCAGTATTTT
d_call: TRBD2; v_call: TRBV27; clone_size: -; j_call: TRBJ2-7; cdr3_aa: CASSRYGTSSYEQYF; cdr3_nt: TGTGCCAGCAGCCGTTATGGGACTAGCTCCTACGAGCAGTACTTC
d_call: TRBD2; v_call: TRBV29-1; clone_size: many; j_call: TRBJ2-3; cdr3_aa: CSVQRGARDTQYF; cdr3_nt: TGCAGCGTGCAGCGGGGGGCCCGAGATACGCAGTATTTT
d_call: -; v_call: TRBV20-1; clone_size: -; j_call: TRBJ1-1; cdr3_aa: CSARRMGNTEAFF; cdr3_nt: TGCAGTGCTAGAAGGATGGGGAACACTGAAGCTTTCTTT
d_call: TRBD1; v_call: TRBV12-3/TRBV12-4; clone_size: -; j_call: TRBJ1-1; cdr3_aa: CASSLLQGGPVGTEAFF; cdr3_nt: TGTGCCAGCAGTTTACTGCAGGGGGGACCCGTCGGTACTGAAGCTTTCTTT
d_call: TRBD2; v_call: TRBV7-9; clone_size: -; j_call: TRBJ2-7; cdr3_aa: CASSLLAGGKEGDEQYF; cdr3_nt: TGTGCCAGCAGCTTGCTAGCGGGAGGCAAAGAAGGAGACGAGCAGTACTTC
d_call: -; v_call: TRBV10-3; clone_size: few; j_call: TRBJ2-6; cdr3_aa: CAISESTSSGANVLTF; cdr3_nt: TGTGCCATCAGTGAGTCGACGAGTTCTGGGGCCAACGTCCTGACTTTC
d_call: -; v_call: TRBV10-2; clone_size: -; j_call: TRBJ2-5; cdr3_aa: CASSEFIGQGVETQYF; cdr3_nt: TGCGCCAGCAGTGAGTTTATCGGGCAGGGCGTAGAGACCCAGTACTTC
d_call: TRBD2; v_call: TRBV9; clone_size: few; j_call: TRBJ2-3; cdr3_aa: CASSAGGVRVDTQYF; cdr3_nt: TGTGCCAGCAGCGCCGGGGGGGTCAGAGTGGATACGCAGTATTTT
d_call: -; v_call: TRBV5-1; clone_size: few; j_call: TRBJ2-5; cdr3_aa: CASSGTGHPAGETQYF; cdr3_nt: TGCGCCAGCAGCGGAACGGGACACCCTGCTGGGGAGACCCAGTACTTC
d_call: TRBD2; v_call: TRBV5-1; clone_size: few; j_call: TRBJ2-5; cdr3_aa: CASSSNSGREYQETQYF; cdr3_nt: TGCGCCAGCAGCTCTAATAGCGGGAGGGAGTACCAAGAGACCCAGTACTTC
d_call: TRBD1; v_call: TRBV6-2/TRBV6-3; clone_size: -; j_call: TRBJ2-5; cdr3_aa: CASSYSIGQGQETQYF; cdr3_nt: TGTGCCAGCAGTTACTCGATTGGACAGGGACAAGAGACCCAGTACTTC
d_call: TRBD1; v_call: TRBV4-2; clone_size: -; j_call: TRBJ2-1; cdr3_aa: CASSPADRGNYNEQFF; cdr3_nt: TGTGCCAGCAGCCCGGCGGACAGGGGGAATTACAATGAGCAGTTCTTC
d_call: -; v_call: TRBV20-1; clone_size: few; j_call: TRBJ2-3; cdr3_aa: CSAQFPTTGILTDTQYF; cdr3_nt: TGCAGTGCCCAATTCCCTACCACAGGGATACTCACAGATACGCAGTATTTT
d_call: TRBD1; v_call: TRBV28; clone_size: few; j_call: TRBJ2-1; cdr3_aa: CASNESPGGFFF; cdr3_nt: TGTGCCAGCAATGAATCTCCAGGGGGTTTTTTCTTC
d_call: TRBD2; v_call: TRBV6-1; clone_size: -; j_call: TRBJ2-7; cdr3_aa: CASTVQGLAGWYEQYF; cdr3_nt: TGTGCCAGCACCGTCCAGGGGCTAGCGGGTTGGTACGAGCAGTACTTC
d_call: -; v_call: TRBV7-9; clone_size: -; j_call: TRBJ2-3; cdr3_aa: CASSLEAGYTDTQYF; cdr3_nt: TGTGCCAGCAGCTTAGAGGCGGGGTACACAGATACGCAGTATTTT
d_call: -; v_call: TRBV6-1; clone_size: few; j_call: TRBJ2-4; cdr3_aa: CASLPLPGHEAKNIQYF; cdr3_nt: TGTGCCAGCCTACCACTCCCCGGACATGAGGCCAAAAACATTCAGTACTTC
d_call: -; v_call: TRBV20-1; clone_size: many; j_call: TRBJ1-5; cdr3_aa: CSAREGGGNQPQHF; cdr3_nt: TGCAGTGCTAGAGAGGGTGGTGGCAATCAGCCCCAGCATTTT
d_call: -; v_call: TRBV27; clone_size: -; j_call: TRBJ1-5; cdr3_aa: CASSLIVSQPQHF; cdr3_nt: TGTGCCAGCAGTTTAATTGTCAGTCAGCCCCAGCATTTT
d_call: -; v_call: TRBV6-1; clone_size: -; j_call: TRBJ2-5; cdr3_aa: CASSDVPDIRETQYF; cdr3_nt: TGTGCCAGCAGTGATGTTCCGGACATCCGCGAGACCCAGTACTTC
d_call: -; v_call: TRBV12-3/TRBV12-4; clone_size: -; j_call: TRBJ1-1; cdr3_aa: CASSLALGQGEAFF; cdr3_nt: TGTGCCAGCAGTTTAGCGCTGGGGCAGGGTGAAGCTTTCTTT
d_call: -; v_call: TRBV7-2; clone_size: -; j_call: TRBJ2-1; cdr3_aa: CASSLAPPGREQFF; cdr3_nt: TGTGCCAGCAGCTTAGCCCCCCCGGGAAGGGAGCAGTTCTTC
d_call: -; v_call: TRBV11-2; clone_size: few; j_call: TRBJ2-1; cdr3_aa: CASSLDHRGQSSYNEQFF; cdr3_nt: TGTGCCAGCAGCTTAGACCATCGAGGACAGAGCTCCTACAATGAGCAGTTCTTC
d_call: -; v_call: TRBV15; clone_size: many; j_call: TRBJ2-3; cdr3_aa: CATSSRVGGSTDTQYF; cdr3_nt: TGTGCCACCAGCAGCCGGGTGGGAGGTAGCACAGATACGCAGTATTTT
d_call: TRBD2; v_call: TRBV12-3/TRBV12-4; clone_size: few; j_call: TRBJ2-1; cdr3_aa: CASRDPGLAEYNEQFF; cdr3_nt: TGTGCCAGCAGAGATCCGGGACTAGCGGAATACAATGAGCAGTTCTTC